This T cell receptor (beta chain) derives from a study of immune cell composition in non-small cell lung cancer. Whole-study context: Most cases were lung adenocarcinoma or squamous cell carcinoma.

The normal lung sample lay at least 3 cm, and maximally far, from the tumour. Frozen unsorted single-cell suspensions supplied the genomic DNA. For this clone: The antigen remains undetermined.

Method: immunoSEQ multiplex PCR; TCRdb's copy keeps in-frame clones and lacks some. The table shows some 700 clones, with around nine tenths occurring only once. General observations from the study: Tumour-associated clones >0.5% occurred in approximately 32% of adenocarcinomas, roughly four fifths of squamous. Dominant in vivo tumour-associated clones were not shown to share tumour-reactive sequences.

The CDR3 contains 15 residues. V was clipped by 3 bases and J by 2 bases; unmatched bases: 6. CDR1 and CDR2 (germline): ENHRY, SYGVKD. Material for sequencing was non-adjacent lung tissue. The V gene is TRBV10-3, the J gene TRBJ2-7; 8 bases are shared with TRBD2. The sequence derives from a human donor with non-small cell lung cancer. The CDR3 DNA reads TGTGCCATCAGTGAAGGTAGCGGGGCCGCCTACGAGCAGTACTTC. It codes for CAISEGSGAAYEQYF.